The sequence of this T cell receptor (beta chain) was determined in a study of cytomegalovirus exposure and HLA in healthy donors (dated by TCRdb to the late 2010s). The study in broad terms: An earlier analysis of approximately 640 of the donors reported 250 to 350 Gb of sequence data and 100 million to 140 million unique TCR beta sequences from some 180 million T cells. An early release that covered roughly 600 HLA-typed donors contained approximately 300 gigabases of sequencing data and tens of millions of unique TCR sequences. Among the roughly 400 genotyped donors, about 83% belonged to the genetic ancestry cluster associated with self-reported Caucasian donors. The study aimed to test whether signatures of past pathogen exposure could be identified by cataloging public T cell receptors. The study used immunosequencing to profile the T cell repertoires of 666 subjects and linked those repertoires to cytomegalovirus serostatus. Besides the first cohort of around 700 subjects, a separate validation cohort made up of 120 different subjects was used. The study combined high-throughput TCR immunosequencing, statistical association of individual TCRs with disease status, and machine learning to predict cytomegalovirus infection status. A later analysis re-analyzed previously published TCR beta repertoires from approximately 700 donors and added high-resolution HLA genotyping to study TCR occurrence patterns. Rather than using new phenotypic data, the later analysis identified candidate immune exposures from TCR beta sequences and from how often those sequences occurred across donors. To decide whether each TCR beta V gene segment behaved as functional or pseudogenic, an earlier analysis of 587 of the donors relied on high-throughput TCR beta sequencing. Donor age, sex, ethnicity and CMV serostatus were compiled alongside the repertoire data. In a later genetic analysis, genome-wide SNP genotypes for about 55% of the 666 donors were used, and that subset was treated as a discovery cohort. All discovery cohort repertoires had been generated on a single sequencing platform. HLA typing covered class I and class II loci at four-digit resolution. Typing coverage varied by locus: about 629-630 donors for A, B, C, DRB1 and DQB1; approximately 500 for DQA1; approximately 610 for DPA1; roughly 470 for DPB1. About 5 DR-DQ haplotypes were handled as single units for association and clustering, since linkage in the cohort was strong. Among about 370 genotyped donors of the cohort, an average of approximately 220,000 unique TCR beta nucleotide sequences was sequenced per donor, of which about 19% were non-productive.

CDR3 length: 18 amino acids, cysteine to phenylalanine. Of all the DNA, just the CDR3 is kept, 54 bases in frame from base 1. Trimming removed 5 bases from V and 0 bases from J, leaving 23 bases between the germline ends. The germline V gene specifies SGHAT as CDR1 and FQNNGV as CDR2. Receptor amplification or capture employed the immunoSEQ multiplex PCR assay. The multiplex PCR relied on a mix of 60 forward primers for TCR Vbeta segments and 13 reverse primers for TCR Jbeta segments. A multiplex PCR assay on genomic DNA amplified the CDR3 region of rearranged TCR beta genes. Amplified TCR beta libraries were sequenced as 87-base-pair reads on the Illumina HiSeq System. The study's own analysis went as follows. A later analysis counted tens of millions of unique TCR beta chains across the 500 to 850 repertoires, and some 11 million of these chains were shared by at least two donors. Raw reads were error-corrected and collapsed into unique sequences with a nearest-neighbor algorithm that merged closely related sequences to remove PCR and sequencing errors. CDR3 sequences were aligned to IMGT reference sequences to assign V, D and J gene segments. For a sequence to be retained, a match of at least six nucleotides was required to both a V gene segment and a J gene segment. Rearrangements were called productive when the CDR3 lacked stop codons and stayed in frame with V and J; all others were non-productive. Following IMGT convention, CDR3 was defined as the stretch from the second conserved V-encoded cysteine up to the conserved J-encoded phenylalanine. In an earlier analysis of approximately 500 of the donors, sequences lacking an unambiguous match to a single V gene segment were excluded. In an earlier analysis of some 590 of the donors, a V segment was called functional when productive rearrangements were above 56.7%, and segregating when the standard deviation between donors exceeded 5%. A statistical classification framework was built to diagnose cytomegalovirus status from the catalog of TCR beta chain sequences. In a later analysis, TCR nucleotide sequences were compared against IMGT/GENE-DB human TR gene sequences so that V and J genes could be assigned. The TCRdist pipeline was used in a later analysis to assign CDR3 sequences and most-parsimonious VDJ recombination scenarios. In a later analysis, each TCR beta chain was defined by its CDR3 amino acid sequence together with its V-gene family, and reads lacking a unique V-gene family were excluded. A later analysis removed 550 to 650 highly shared, low-generation-probability nucleotide sequences to deal with suspected cross-contamination and a sequencing artifact. A later analysis calculated a clonal expansion index for each public chain from normalized within-repertoire ranks of inferred template counts. A later analysis computed generation probabilities with a VDJ recombination model fitted to out-of-frame rearrangements, and checked the results against IGoR. A later analysis scored TCR-TCR, TCR-HLA and TCR-CMV co-occurrence with hypergeometric tests, applying a repertoire-size bias correction to TCR pairs. To estimate false discovery rates, a later analysis permuted the HLA or CMV assignments 20 times. A later analysis grouped co-occurring TCRs with DBSCAN, adding TCRdist sequence similarity when clustering within HLA-allele-positive subsets. For co-occurrence clustering, repertoires with fewer than 30,000 or more than 120,000 public chains were excluded, along with four or five repertoires with anomalous nucleotide sharing. TCRdb carries this immuneACCESS record with in-frame sequences only. Its versions omit some clonotypes, under half of them owing to an unresolved V gene in the studies checked, with the rest unexplained. V, J and clone size are taken as reported in that table, and D and trimming were inferred from the DNA itself. Here the sample has around 150,000 clones; 60% to 80% occur a single time. The ten largest clones capture 0.85% to 1% of the sample.

In total, just over 650 healthy bone marrow donors made up the cohort. At the time of sampling, every cohort member was nominally healthy, though immune exposures that went unrecorded were likely present. The donor tested CMV seropositive and was one of the 289 seropositive cohort members. Every donor gave a peripheral blood sample, and the peripheral blood mononuclear cells from that sample were used for TCR beta sequencing. Genomic DNA was extracted from the blood cell samples with the Qiagen DNeasy Blood Extraction Kit. What the work shows at the level of the full study, not this receptor alone: The classifier was reported to diagnose cytomegalovirus status with high specificity and sensitivity in both the original cohort and the validation cohort. A later analysis found that most CMV-associated TCR beta chains appeared HLA-restricted, with HLA associations seemingly driven largely by CMV exposure. Strong co-occurrence of HLA alleles, especially DR and DQ, made assigning TCR associations to individual alleles difficult. Compared with the approximately 670-donor mean, donors in an Asian-associated ancestry cluster had fewer N-insertions in productive TCRs, according to a later genetic analysis. Because counts were too low, roughly 18 rarely observed V segments, including chromosome 9 orphons, were left out of the earlier analysis of a few hundred of the donors. The study listed 150 to 200 TCR beta chains as associated with cytomegalovirus. A later analysis reported that several top co-occurrence clusters appeared linked to parvovirus B19, influenza, CMV and Epstein-Barr virus. In vitro tests confirmed that three of the cytomegalovirus-associated TCR beta chains recognize cytomegalovirus antigens. According to the authors, the approach could potentially be generalized to other disease states and immunological phenotypes. In a later analysis, TCR association rates were found to vary across HLA loci, with the most associated TCRs seen for DRB1 alleles and the fewest for HLA-C alleles. This cohort had only TCR beta chains sequenced, and the lack of alpha or paired-chain data limited which features could be detected. The 87-base-pair reads could not distinguish some IMGT-functional V segments, including TRBV6-2 and TRBV6-3, so those segments were excluded. Specific HLA alleles were associated with 16,951 TCR beta sequences at a false discovery rate of 0.05 in a later analysis. Immune exposure information for the cohort was limited to CMV serostatus. A cluster of highly shared sequence variants was judged likely to be a technical artifact of the sequencing pipeline. Broadly in line with IMGT annotations, most TCR beta V segments showed up in productive rearrangements about 90% or about 30% of the time in an earlier analysis of around 550 of the donors. V-gene and J-gene trimming of TCR beta chains was associated with a missense DCLRE1C variant in a later genetic analysis, and the association was replicated in an independent cohort. Most TCR sequences were observed very rarely across donors, whereas some public TCRs were present in many individuals. Because some donors lacked HLA typing at each locus, the association tests relied only on the typed subset. Correlated functional status among segregating V segments might reflect linkage disequilibrium, but an unknown experimental factor could not be ruled out. Presence/absence analyses assumed roughly uniform sequencing depth across donors, an assumption that may not hold. Compared with equally common non-associated chains, HLA-associated TCR beta chains in a later analysis were more clonally expanded and had lower generation probabilities. A further reported finding was that TCR beta sequences accurately predicted the HLA-A and HLA-B alleles for most subjects in the first cohort.

Comment on this clone: Its antigen remains unidentified. Base qualities are missing; no much larger clone stands one base away.

Here the chain combines TRBV11-2 and TRBJ2-7; TRBD2 is perhaps the D gene, given 6 matching bases. The clonotype originates from a woman in her forties or fifties in good health and CMV-seropositive. The sequenced material came from PBMCs. The CDR3 corresponds to CASSDPRGASALSYEQYF. The nucleotide sequence reads as follows: TGTGCCAGCAGCGACCCTCGTGGGGCTAGCGCTCTCTCCTACGAGCAGTACTTC.